This T cell receptor (beta chain) was sequenced for a study of blood T cell repertoires in COVID-19 (dated by TCRdb to about 2020). In the study overall: Collaborator samples came from the United States, Italy and Spain and covered acute and convalescent phases of COVID-19. The material from the prospective study consisted of cDNA or gDNA derived from T cells, B-cell-depleted T cells, or PBMCs. The dataset comprised deeply sampled blood TCRbeta repertoires from subjects exposed to, actively infected with, or recovered from COVID-19. The repertoires were released in a freely available public database intended as a resource for research on the immune response to SARS-CoV-2. The samples were drawn from two sources: the first 160 participants of the ongoing ImmuneRACE study, and fewer than 1,500 subjects contributed by 6 global collaborators. A de-identified subject ID, COVID-19 status, age in years and sex were almost always included in the sample metadata. Where available, HLA class I and class II types were taken from metadata supplied by the sample provider and were not determined by assay-based typing. Results and caveats for the whole study, not just this receptor: Clinical and demographic metadata were provided uncurated, with the amount varying by source and participant.

TCRbeta CDR3 regions were amplified from genomic DNA using the immunoSEQ Assay, a bias-controlled multiplex PCR. From the authors' description of their analysis: Nucleated cell counts per sample were estimated from amplification of reference gene primers within the assay. To quantify the absolute abundance of each unique TCRbeta CDR3 rearrangement, sequence reads were collapsed and filtered. For each sample, productive Simpson clonality was calculated as the square root of Simpson's diversity index over productive rearrangements. Entries here come from immuneACCESS through TCRdb and include only in-frame sequences with V and J called. Some clones fail to appear in such tables; in the studies checked, an unresolved V gene covers under half of the shortfall, and the cause of the remainder is unknown. Clone size and the V and J calls come from that table; the DNA yielded D and trimming. The sample table records 250,000 or so clones; 90% of these occur just once. About 4% of the sample is in the top ten clones.

To note about this clone: Its specific antigen is unknown. Qualities for individual bases were not recorded, and no much larger clone is one base off.

CDR1 and CDR2 were assigned from the germline V gene as LGHNA and YSLEER. The CDR3 has 13 amino acids, counting the end cysteine and phenylalanine. Only the CDR3 part of the read is kept: 39 bases, read in frame from the first base. V is shortened by 0 bases, J by 4 bases, and the region joining them spans 6 bases. Participants in the prospective study were aged roughly 18 to 100 years, lived in approximately 26 United States geographic areas, and enrolled through a virtual design. In the prospective study, participants were assigned to cohorts based on the clinical history participants reported in a screening survey and a study questionnaire. In the prospective study, mobile phlebotomists collected whole blood, serum and a nasopharyngeal or oropharyngeal swab from each participant. Over a 2-month period, participants in the prospective study had the option of providing additional blood draws and questionnaires. Before DNA extraction, prospective study blood samples were shipped either frozen or at room temperature.

The rearrangement joined TRBV4-3 to TRBJ1-1, with the D segment identity uncertain. The sequenced sample consisted of PBMCs or T cells enriched from blood (not recorded which). The clonotype was recovered from a woman aged 25 to 39 with acute COVID-19. The DNA sequence follows: TGCGCCAGCAGCCAAGAACCAGGCACTGAAGCTTTCTTT. It encodes CASSQEPGTEAFF.